Below are 32 T cell receptor beta chains sequenced from a single sample in a study of T cell repertoires in cytomegalovirus infection. Using its own MiXCR run on the reads, TCRdb lists one record per CDR3 protein. The sample lists nearly 550,000 distinct CDR3 sequences; 16% were seen once. The sample was CD8+ T cells from PBMCs. These receptors were obtained from a human donor in good health (CMV status not recorded). Some clones in this sample may be carry-over from other donors' samples.

The chain carries TRBV12-3 or TRBV12-4 and TRBJ1-2, with TRBD1 matching over 7 bases. The length of the CDR3 is 15 residues. Losses at the gene ends were 6 bases for V and 5 bases for J; bases not matched to a gene: 12. The CDR3 protein is CASSQGVTELYGYTF. The CDR3 DNA follows: TGTGCCAGCAGCCAGGGGGTCACCGAACTTTATGGCTACACCTTC.

The sample holds many counts of this clonotype. V usage is TRBV7-9 and J usage is TRBJ2-7; TRBD1 is a possible D gene (7 bases). The CDR3 spans 14 residues. Germline CDR1 SEHNR, CDR2 FQNEAQ (reference sequence). V was shortened by 4 bases and J by 3 bases, with 13 bases between the two germline ends. CDR3 protein: CASSSRGVSYEQYF. The CDR3 bases are TGTGCCAGCAGCTCCAGGGGGGTGAGCTACGAGCAGTACTTC.

This clonotype was recorded many times. This sequence joins TRBV29-1 and TRBJ1-1; 7 positions agree with TRBD1. The CDR3 length is 13 residues. Germline CDR1 is SQVTM and CDR2 is ANQGSEA. Trimming took 4 bases from V and 5 from J; bases not matched to a gene: 7. The CDR3 protein is CSVARGVYTEAFF. CDR3 bases: TGCAGCGTTGCCAGGGGGGTATATACTGAAGCTTTCTTT.

In its sample, this clonotype was seen a few times. J is TRBJ2-7 and V is TRBV27; 9 positions match TRBD1. The CDR3 is 14 residues long. Germline V gene data show CDR1 as MNHEY and CDR2 as SMNVEV (reference sequence). The V and J ends lost 3 bases and 3 bases, in that order; junction bases with no gene match: 3. CDR3 residues: CASSFRGQGYEQYF. CDR3 DNA sequence: TGTGCCAGCAGTTTTAGGGGACAGGGCTACGAGCAGTACTTC.

The rearrangement uses TRBV27 and TRBJ1-5; D uncertain. Trimming stripped 4 bases from V and 1 base from J, with 5 bases between. Germline CDR1 and CDR2: MNHEY and SMNVEV (reference sequence). This CDR3 comprises 13 residues. The CDR3 DNA is TGTGCCAGCAGTTACCAAAGCAATCAGCCCCAGCATTTT. Protein sequence: CASSYQSNQPQHF.

The chain recombines TRBV4-1 with TRBJ1-5, with D unclear. The CDR3 runs 12 residues. Germline CDR1 reads MGHRA; CDR2 reads YSYEKL. V was pared by 4 bases and J by 9 bases, with 10 bases between. CDR3 bases: TGCGCCAGCAGCCCCGACTGGGGGCCCCAGCATTTT. This sequence encodes CASSPDWGPQHF.

The chain carries TRBV13 and TRBJ2-7; 9 bases are a match to TRBD1. Germline lookup yields CDR1 PRHDT and CDR2 FYEKMQ (reference sequence). The junction had 5 bases not matched to a gene; V was cut back by 3 bases and J by 2 bases. This CDR3 has 15 residues. The CDR3 region is CASSLGQGTAYEQYF. The CDR3 DNA reads as TGTGCCAGCAGCTTGGGACAGGGAACGGCCTACGAGCAGTACTTC. The entire variable domain, with the rest obtained from reference TRBV13 and TRBJ2-7, is as follows: AAGVIQSPRHLIKEKRETATLKCYPIPRHDTVYWYQQGPGQDPQFLISFYEKMQSDKGSIPDRFSAQQFSDYHSELNMSSLELGDSALYFCASSLGQGTAYEQYFGPGTRLTVT.

This clonotype was seen at least ten times. The chain links TRBV27 to TRBJ2-5; 15 bases agree with TRBD2. The CDR3 consists of 15 residues. Trimming removed 5 bases from V and 5 bases from J; junction bases left unmatched: 3. CDR1 and CDR2 (germline): MNHEY, SMNVEV (reference sequence). In nucleotides, the CDR3 is TGTGCCAGCAGTAGGGGGACTAGCGGGAGGGAGACCCAGTACTTC. It is translated as CASSRGTSGRETQYF.

The chain combines TRBV6-1 with TRBJ2-7, with 7 bases lining up with TRBD1. V dropped 5 bases and J dropped 0; count of bases not matched to a gene: 13. Germline V lookup: CDR1 MNHNS, CDR2 SASEGT. The length of the CDR3 is 17 residues. The CDR3 DNA is TGTGCCAGCAGTAGCTCCCGACAGGGAAAATCCTCCTACGAGCAGTACTTC. Its translation is CASSSSRQGKSSYEQYF.

This clonotype has ten or more counts. The V gene is TRBV27, the J gene TRBJ1-4, with D perhaps matching TRBD1 (5 bases). V was trimmed by 1 base and J by 2 bases, leaving 8 bases between them. The CDR3 is made up of 15 amino acids. Germline CDR1 MNHEY, CDR2 SMNVEV (reference sequence). CDR3 nucleotides: TGTGCCAGCAGTTTATGGGGGGAGACTAATGAAAAACTGTTTTTT. This sequence encodes CASSLWGETNEKLFF. Filled out from reference TRBV27 and TRBJ1-4, the complete variable domain reads EAQVTQNPRYLITVTGKKLTVTCSQNMNHEYMSWYRQDPGLGLRQIYYSMNVEVTDKGDVPEGYKVSRKEKRNFPLILESPSPNQTSLYFCASSLWGETNEKLFFGSGTQLSVL.

The chain links TRBV6-5 to TRBJ1-2; 8 bases map to TRBD1. The CDR3 is made up of 15 amino acids. The V and J ends lost 5 bases and 6 bases, in that order; junction bases with no gene match: 11. The germline V gene encodes CDR1 MNHEY and CDR2 SVGAGI. CDR3: CASSPRTGTYNGYTF. The DNA of the CDR3 is TGTGCCAGCAGTCCGCGGACAGGGACCTACAATGGCTACACCTTC.

In DNA form, the CDR3 reads TGTGCCACCAGCAGAGATTTAGGGAACAATGAGCAGTTCTTC. Protein product: CATSRDLGNNEQFF. This sequence joins TRBV15 and TRBJ2-1; no firm D call. The germline V and J ends were trimmed by 0 bases and 5 bases, with 8 bases remaining between them. The CDR3 length is 14 residues. The germline gives CDR1 LNHNV, CDR2 YYDKDF (reference sequence).

This clonotype showed up just a few times. This chain links TRBV28 with TRBJ2-7; 9 nucleotides align to TRBD1. V shed 6 bases, J shed 5 bases, and the junction held 8 bases outside the gene matches. The CDR3 sequence is 14 residues long. Per germline, CDR1 MDHEN and CDR2 SYDVKM. CDR3 loop: CASRTDRGFDEQYF. The CDR3, as DNA: TGTGCCAGCAGAACAGACAGGGGGTTCGACGAGCAGTACTTC. Filled out from reference TRBV28 and TRBJ2-7, the complete variable domain reads DVKVTQSSRYLVKRTGEKVFLECVQDMDHENMFWYRQDPGLGLRLIYFSYDVKMKEKGDIPEGYSVSREKKERFSLILESASTNQTSMYLCASRTDRGFDEQYFGPGTRLTVT.

In its sample, this clonotype was seen many times. The chain recombines TRBV7-6 with TRBJ1-1; no firm D call. Germline assignment: CDR1 SGHVS and CDR2 FNYEAQ. Trimming shortened V by 0 bases and J by 4 bases, and 12 bases separated the two germline ends. This CDR3 is 15 amino acids long. CDR3 region: CASSLAEHRLTEAFF. Written as DNA, the CDR3 is TGTGCCAGCAGCTTAGCGGAACACCGACTCACTGAAGCTTTCTTT.

This clonotype was detected only a few times. V is TRBV2 and J is TRBJ2-3; possibly TRBD1 for D (6 bases). The ends were cut back, 8 bases at V and 3 bases at J, with 18 bases in the middle. The CDR3 covers 15 residues. The germline gives CDR1 SNHLY, CDR2 FYNNEI. Written as DNA, the CDR3 is TGTGCCAGCCCCGCACAGGGTCTTTTAACAGATACGCAGTATTTT. Encoded protein: CASPAQGLLTDTQYF.

The V and J genes are TRBV12-3 or TRBV12-4 and TRBJ2-5; a possible D gene is TRBD1 (5 bases). The V end lost 3 bases, the J end lost 6 bases, and 8 bases lay between the germline ends. The CDR3 runs 12 residues. The CDR3 nucleotides read TGTGCCAGCAGTTTCGACAGAAAGACCCAGTACTTC. It translates to CASSFDRKTQYF.

The CDR3 DNA follows: TGTGCCAGCAGTCCCCCAGGGAACCCCTACGAGCAGTACTTC. Amino acids: CASSPPGNPYEQYF. The V and J genes are TRBV27 and TRBJ2-7, with a tentative D call TRBD1 (5 bases). The CDR3 runs to 14 residues. V was cut by 5 bases and J by 2 bases, with 13 bases left in between. Germline V gene data show CDR1 as MNHEY and CDR2 as SMNVEV (reference sequence).

Note on this clonotype: This may be a read error, as it is one base from a much larger clone. The final CDR3 position lacks the conserved phenylalanine or tryptophan, pointing to a likely read error. The rearrangement links TRBV25-1 to TRBJ2-5, with 8 positions matching TRBD2. Germline-derived CDR1 and CDR2 are MGHDK and SYGVNS. This CDR3 spans 14 amino acids. The V and J ends lost 5 bases and 3 bases, in that order; junction bases with no gene match: 5. In DNA form, the CDR3 reads TGTGCCAGCAGTTTAGCGGGACCTAAAGAGACCCAGTACTTA. Amino acid sequence: CASSLAGPKETQYL.

This clonotype was counted ten times or more. The rearrangement uses TRBV6-2 or TRBV6-3 and TRBJ2-5; D might be TRBD1 (6 bases). The CDR3 totals 16 residues. In germline, CDR1 is MNHEY, CDR2 SVGEGT. V lost 2 bases, J lost 3 bases, and 16 bases lay in between. The CDR3 loop is CASSYRWAGVKETQYF. In nucleotides, the CDR3 is TGTGCCAGCAGTTACCGCTGGGCAGGGGTGAAAGAGACCCAGTACTTC.

This clonotype was observed a handful of times. In nucleotides, the CDR3 is TGTGCCAGCAGCGCGACAGGGGGCGCGTCTGATACGCAGTATTTT. Translation gives CASSATGGASDTQYF. This chain joins TRBV7-3 and TRBJ2-3, with 10 bases matching TRBD1. This CDR3 region has 15 residues. The V gene end was trimmed by 5 bases and the J gene end by 6 bases; junction bases not matched to a gene: 8. The germline gives CDR1 SGHTA, CDR2 FQGTGA.

This clonotype has a handful of counts. V is TRBV28 and J is TRBJ2-7; 7 nucleotides agree with TRBD2. Germline V gives CDR1 MDHEN, CDR2 SYDVKM. The CDR3 has 15 amino acids. V trimming: 4 bases; J trimming: 4 bases; junction bases outside the gene matches: 10. CDR3 amino acids: CASSSRTRIDYEQYF. For the CDR3, the DNA is TGTGCCAGCAGTTCCCGGACTAGAATTGATTACGAGCAGTACTTC. The whole variable domain, remainder taken from reference TRBV28 and TRBJ2-7, is DVKVTQSSRYLVKRTGEKVFLECVQDMDHENMFWYRQDPGLGLRLIYFSYDVKMKEKGDIPEGYSVSREKKERFSLILESASTNQTSMYLCASSSRTRIDYEQYFGPGTRLTVT.

V gene TRBV6-5 combines with J gene TRBJ2-1; D is ambiguous. Germline assignment: CDR1 MNHEY and CDR2 SVGAGI. CDR3 size: 17 residues. Trimming left V 2 bases short and J 4 bases short, with 18 bases between. DNA for the CDR3: TGTGCCAGCAGTTACAACCCGCCCGGAGAGATTTACAATGAGCAGTTCTTC. Protein product: CASSYNPPGEIYNEQFF.

This clonotype was seen a handful of times. The chain carries TRBV4-2 and TRBJ1-6, with D perhaps TRBD1 (5 bases). This CDR3 is built from 17 residues. The germline CDR1 and CDR2 sequences are LGHNA and YNFKEQ. V lost 4 bases and J 0 bases, leaving 13 bases between the germline ends. The CDR3 region has the DNA TGTGCCAGCAGCCCCAAAGGGGAGAGCTCCTATAATTCACCCCTCCACTTT. This sequence encodes CASSPKGESSYNSPLHF.

The chain links TRBV14 to TRBJ2-7; D may be TRBD1 (6 bases). Germline assignment: CDR1 SGHDN and CDR2 FVKESK. V lost 4 bases and J 6 bases, leaving 13 bases between the germline ends. This CDR3 has 13 residues. The CDR3 sequence: CASSLSRGSEQYF. The CDR3 DNA is TGTGCCAGCAGCCTTAGCAGGGGTAGCGAGCAGTACTTC.

V usage is TRBV19 and J usage is TRBJ2-7, with 7 bases matching TRBD1. The CDR3 runs to 13 residues. J lost 3 bases, V lost 6 bases, and 5 bases had no gene match. Germline-derived CDR1 and CDR2 are LNHDA and SQIVND (reference sequence). The CDR3 region is CASRPTGFYEQYF. CDR3 in DNA: TGTGCCAGTAGGCCGACAGGGTTCTACGAGCAGTACTTC.

This clonotype has ten or more counts. The chain couples TRBV7-9 to TRBJ2-3; D perhaps matches TRBD2 (6 bases). Germline V CDR1 and CDR2: SEHNR, FQNEAQ (reference sequence). CDR3 size: 13 residues. CDR3 coding DNA: TGTTTGGGCGAGGGGACTAGCACAGATACGCAGTATTTT. Its translation: CLGEGTSTDTQYF.

V gene TRBV19 combines with J gene TRBJ2-7, with TRBD2 matching 11 bases. This CDR3 has 15 amino acids. Germline loops: CDR1 LNHDA, CDR2 SQIVND (reference sequence). The V segment lost 5 bases and the J segment 2 bases; nucleotides outside the gene matches: 5. The CDR3 protein is CASSATSGETYEQYF. As DNA, the CDR3 is TGTGCCAGTAGTGCGACTAGCGGGGAAACCTACGAGCAGTACTTC.

The gene calls are TRBV30 and TRBJ1-4; no reliable D call. In germline, CDR1 is GTSNPN, CDR2 SVGIG (reference sequence). CDR3 length: 12 residues. The V end was cut by 1 base, the J end by 0 bases, with 0 bases between. CDR3 sequence (DNA): TGTGCCTGGAGTGCAACTAATGAAAAACTGTTTTTT. Its translation: CAWSATNEKLFF.

The V call is TRBV25-1, the J call TRBJ2-7; TRBD2 is a possible D gene (5 bases). The CDR3 has 14 residues. The V gene lost 3 bases and the J gene lost 0 bases, with 9 bases spanning the gap. CDR1 MGHDK and CDR2 SYGVNS come from the germline V gene. The CDR3 region has the DNA TGTGCCAGCAGTGAGGAAACTAGCTCCTACGAGCAGTACTTC. Its translation is CASSEETSSYEQYF.

This rearrangement joins TRBV20-1 to TRBJ1-1, with D perhaps TRBD1 (6 bases). V gave up 6 bases and J gave up 5 bases, with 19 bases separating them. The CDR3 covers 14 residues. In germline, CDR1 is DFQATT, CDR2 SNEGSKA (reference sequence). The chain's CDR3 is CSARGPDSTTEAFF. For the CDR3, the DNA is TGCAGTGCGCGGGGCCCGGACAGTACAACTGAAGCTTTCTTT.

This clonotype was seen many times. The genes are TRBV5-6 and TRBJ1-5; possible D gene TRBD1, 6 bases. The CDR3 contains 14 residues. Germline V CDR1 and CDR2: SGHDT, YYEEEE. Trimming took 5 bases from V and 6 from J, leaving 15 bases between them. CDR3 sequence reads: CASSLAGAFQPQHF. In nucleotides, the CDR3 is TGTGCCAGCAGTCTGGCGGGGGCTTTTCAGCCCCAGCATTTT.

This clonotype occurred a few times. This chain joins TRBV28 and TRBJ2-7; a possible D gene is TRBD1 (6 bases). V dropped 6 bases and J dropped 0 bases, with 15 bases sitting between them. This CDR3 has 15 amino acids. Germline lookup yields CDR1 MDHEN and CDR2 SYDVKM. In DNA, the CDR3 is TGTGCCAGCAGCCCGACCACAGGGACCTCCTACGAGCAGTACTTC. This translates into CASSPTTGTSYEQYF.